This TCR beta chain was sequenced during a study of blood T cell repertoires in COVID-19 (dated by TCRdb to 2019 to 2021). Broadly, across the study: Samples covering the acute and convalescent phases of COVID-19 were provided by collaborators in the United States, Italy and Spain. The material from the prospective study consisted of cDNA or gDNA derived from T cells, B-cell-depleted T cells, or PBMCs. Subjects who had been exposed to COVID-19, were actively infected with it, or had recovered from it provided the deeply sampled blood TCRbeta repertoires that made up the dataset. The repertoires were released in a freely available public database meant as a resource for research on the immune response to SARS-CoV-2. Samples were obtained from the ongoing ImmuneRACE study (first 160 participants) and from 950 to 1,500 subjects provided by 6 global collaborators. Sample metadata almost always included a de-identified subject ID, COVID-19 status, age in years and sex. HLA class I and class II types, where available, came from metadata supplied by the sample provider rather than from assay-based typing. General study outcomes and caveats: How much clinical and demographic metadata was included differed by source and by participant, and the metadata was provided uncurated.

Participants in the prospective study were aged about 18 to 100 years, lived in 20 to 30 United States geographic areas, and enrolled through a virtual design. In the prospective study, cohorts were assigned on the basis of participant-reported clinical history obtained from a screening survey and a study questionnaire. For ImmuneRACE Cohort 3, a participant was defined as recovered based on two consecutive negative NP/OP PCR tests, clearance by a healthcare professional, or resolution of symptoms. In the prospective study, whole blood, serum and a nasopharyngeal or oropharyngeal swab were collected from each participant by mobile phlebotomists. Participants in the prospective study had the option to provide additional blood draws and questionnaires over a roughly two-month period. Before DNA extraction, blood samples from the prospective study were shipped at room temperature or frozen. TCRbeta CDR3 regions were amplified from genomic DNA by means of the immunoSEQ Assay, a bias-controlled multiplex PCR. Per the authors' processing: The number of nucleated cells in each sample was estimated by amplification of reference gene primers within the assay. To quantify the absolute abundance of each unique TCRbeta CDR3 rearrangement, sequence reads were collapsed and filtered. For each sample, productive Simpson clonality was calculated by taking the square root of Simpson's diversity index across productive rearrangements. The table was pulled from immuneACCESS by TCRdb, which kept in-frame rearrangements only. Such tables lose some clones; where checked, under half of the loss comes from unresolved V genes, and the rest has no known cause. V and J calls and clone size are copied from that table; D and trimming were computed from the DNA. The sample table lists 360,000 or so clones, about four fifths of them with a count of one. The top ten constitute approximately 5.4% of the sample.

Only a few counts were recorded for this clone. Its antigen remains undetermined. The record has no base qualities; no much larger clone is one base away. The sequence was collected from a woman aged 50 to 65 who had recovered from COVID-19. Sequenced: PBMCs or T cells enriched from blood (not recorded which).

The DNA sequence is given as TGCGCCAGCAGCCAAAACAGGGGGCGCCAAGAGACCCAGTACTTC. Its product reads: CASSQNRGRQETQYF. The sequence is built from TRBV4-3 and TRBJ2-5, with 9 junctional bases fitting TRBD1. Reading the germline V gene gives CDR1 LGHNA and CDR2 YSLEER. The CDR3 covers 15 residues, taking in both the cysteine and the phenylalanine. The only DNA kept is the CDR3, 45 bases in frame from the first base. Here V drops 2 bases and J drops 1 base, and the junction holds 2 bases not matched to any gene.